This T cell receptor (beta chain) was identified during a study of regulatory T cells in long-lasting Graves disease. Deletions cut 7 bases from V and 0 bases from J, with 10 bases between. The CDR3 loop spans 14 amino acids. Germline V lookup: CDR1 MDHEN, CDR2 SYDVKM. Study-level results: Reduced TCR diversity was observed in persistent Graves' patients versus newly diagnosed patients.

Specified time point: newly diagnosed GD, antithyroid drugs for less than 3 months. PBMC RNA was the source of the TCR library. Building of the TCR beta libraries involved iRepertoire HTBI primers and Arm-PCR of CDR3 regions. In TCRdb, the multiplex PCR reads were re-called with MiXCR into one record per CDR3 protein. The sample gives under 700,000 distinct CDR3 sequences, more than 15% of which show up once; around 25% is in the top ten. This clonotype was observed at least ten times. Its antigen remains unidentified. These same records also appear under a second study, on T cells in Graves' hyperthyroidism and ophthalmopathy. That work contributes: HTBI primers were the set used in a first-round RT-PCR of the TCR CDR3.

The sequence came from a woman aged 35-65 years with Graves disease. The V and J genes are TRBV28 and TRBJ2-4; D might be TRBD1 (6 bases). The specimen was peripheral blood mononuclear cells (PBMCs), collected at new diagnosis, from a patient treated with antithyroid drugs. CDR3 protein: CASKDSLAKNIQYF. The CDR3 nucleotides are TGTGCCAGCAAGGACAGTTTAGCCAAAAACATTCAGTACTTC.